Below, one TCR beta chain is given with its context. Its target is not known. Only in-frame clones appear in the TCRdb table, and some are missing; sequencing was by immunoSEQ multiplex PCR. The sample holds around 61,000 clones, about 90% seen once. This sample is drawn from a study of a mutant IDH1 vaccine in newly diagnosed glioma. As to time point: week 5, during vaccination. Each vaccine dose was 300 ug of mutant IDH1 20-mer peptide, with topical imiquimod. V dropped 4 bases and J dropped 3; count of bases not matched to a gene: 4. CDR3 size: 14 residues. Germline CDR1 and CDR2: SGHKS and YYEKEE (reference sequence).

The gene calls are TRBV5-5 and TRBJ1-5; 7 bases are a match to TRBD1. The TCR was taken from a woman aged 40 to 55 with glioma. The material sequenced was PBMCs, taken from a glioma patient whose treatment included an IDH1 peptide vaccine. In DNA form, the CDR3 reads TGTGCCAGCAGCCCCGGGACAGCCAATCAGCCCCAGCATTTT. This sequence encodes CASSPGTANQPQHF.